What follows are 23 T cell receptor beta chains derived from one specimen sequenced in a study of shared clonotypes between healthy human individuals. Libraries were prepared by immunoSEQ multiplex PCR; TCRdb keeps only in-frame clonotypes and omits some of them. This table holds some 1,400,000 clones, 95% to 97% found once. The sample comprised naive CD4+ T cells sorted from blood. The subset was: CD45RA+ positively selected. All receptors come from a man aged 30 to 39 in good health.

This sequence joins TRBV2 and TRBJ2-7, with D possibly being TRBD1 (6 bases). V was trimmed by 4 bases and J by 3 bases, leaving 16 bases between them. The CDR3 is 15 amino acids. CDR1 is SNHLY and CDR2 is FYNNEI in the germline V gene. In nucleotides, the CDR3 is TGTGCCAGCAGTGGACTTGTGACAGGAAACTACGAGCAGTACTTC. Translation gives CASSGLVTGNYEQYF.

The chain couples TRBV5-6 to TRBJ2-3, with 8 bases that match TRBD2. The CDR3 totals 16 residues. Germline lookup yields CDR1 SGHDT and CDR2 YYEEEE. Losses at the gene ends were 2 bases for V and 2 bases for J; bases not matched to a gene: 7. DNA for the CDR3: TGTGCCAGCAGCTTACCGGGACTAGGACACACAGATACGCAGTATTTT. Its translation: CASSLPGLGHTDTQYF.

The chain uses TRBV18 and TRBJ1-1; the D is unclear. Per germline, CDR1 KGHSH and CDR2 LQKENI. The CDR3 length is 12 residues. Deletions cut 3 bases from V and 6 bases from J, with 8 bases between. CDR3 coding DNA: TGTGCCAGCTCACCTAATCTATCTGAAGCTTTCTTT. Its protein is CASSPNLSEAFF.

As concerns this clone: The same CDR3 is also encoded by other DNA sequences in this sample. The chain uses TRBV5-1 and TRBJ2-1; possibly TRBD2 for D (6 bases). V lost 2 bases and J 4 bases, leaving 13 bases between the germline ends. CDR1 and CDR2 (germline): SGHRS, YFSETQ. This CDR3 spans 15 amino acids. The CDR3 sequence: CASSLSDREYNEQFF. Here the CDR3 DNA reads TGCGCCAGCAGCTTATCGGACCGGGAGTACAATGAGCAGTTCTTC.

The gene calls are TRBV7-2 and TRBJ1-5; 9 nucleotides align to TRBD1. V trimming: 5 bases; J trimming: 7 bases; junction bases outside the gene matches: 9. The CDR3 totals 15 residues. Per the germline V gene, CDR1 is SGHTA and CDR2 is FQGNSA. The CDR3 coding sequence is TGTGCCAGCAGCCCGGGGACAGGGAAGGGGCAGCCCCAGCATTTT. Translating gives CASSPGTGKGQPQHF.

This chain connects TRBV4-1 to TRBJ1-1; 8 bases fit TRBD1. V lost 0 bases to trimming and J lost 6 bases; unmatched junction nucleotides: 6. CDR1 is MGHRA and CDR2 is YSYEKL in the germline V gene. This CDR3 has 15 residues. CDR3 residues: CASSQDPVTGAEAFF. CDR3 DNA sequence: TGCGCCAGCAGCCAAGACCCAGTGACAGGGGCTGAAGCTTTCTTT.

This chain joins TRBV7-6 and TRBJ2-1; D perhaps matches TRBD2 (5 bases). Germline-derived CDR1 and CDR2 are SGHVS and FNYEAQ. Trimming removed 5 bases at V and 0 bases at J, with 17 bases between. The CDR3 has 17 amino acids. The CDR3 sequence is CASSHLGRGLSYNEQFF. The CDR3 bases are TGTGCCAGCAGCCATCTCGGTCGGGGTCTCTCCTACAATGAGCAGTTCTTC.

The V and J genes are TRBV2 and TRBJ2-4; 8 bases are a match to TRBD2. The CDR3 extends over 16 amino acids. V lost 3 bases to trimming and J lost 5 bases; unmatched junction nucleotides: 9. Per germline, CDR1 SNHLY and CDR2 FYNNEI. CDR3 in amino acids: CASSEDGRARENIQYF. The CDR3 DNA sequence: TGTGCCAGCAGTGAGGACGGGAGGGCCAGGGAAAACATTCAGTACTTC.

The CDR3 here is CATSPRSGTSSREQFF. In nucleotides, the CDR3 is TGTGCCACCAGCCCTCGGTCCGGGACTAGTTCCCGGGAGCAGTTCTTC. This chain connects TRBV15 to TRBJ2-1, with TRBD2 matching 8 bases. The CDR3 covers 16 residues. The V gene end was trimmed by 5 bases and the J gene end by 10 bases; junction bases not matched to a gene: 16. Per the germline V gene, CDR1 is LNHNV and CDR2 is YYDKDF (reference sequence).

This clone was counted a single time. The conserved phenylalanine or tryptophan is not found at the CDR3 terminus, so this likely reflects a read error. No DNA is shown, since the ends of the CDR3 on it are uncertain; the CDR3 is the one TCRdb lists. The chain links TRBV3-1 (or the pseudogene TRBV3-2) to TRBJ2-3; the D call TRBD1 from the table was never checked on the DNA. Looked up from germline, CDR1 is LGHDT and CDR2 is YNNKEL (reference sequence). The CDR3 is 8 residues long, ends included. CDR3 sequence reads: CASSPDIG.

This chain links TRBV6-1 with TRBJ1-5; D ambiguous. V lost 0 bases to trimming and J lost 7 bases, with 13 bases between them. The CDR3 sequence is 15 residues long. Germline V CDR1 and CDR2: MNHNS, SASEGT. Written as DNA, the CDR3 is TGTGCCAGCAGTGAAGCGGGGAATCTCGGCCAGCCCCAGCATTTT. This codes for CASSEAGNLGQPQHF.

The J gene is TRBJ2-7, the V gene TRBV6-5, with D perhaps being TRBD1 or TRBD2 (5 bases each). CDR3 length: 15 amino acids. Between the trimmed V and J ends, which lost 0 bases and 2 bases, there was a span of 11 bases. The germline CDR1 and CDR2 sequences are MNHEY and SVGAGI. CDR3 amino acids: CASSYSGVLPYEQYF. CDR3 sequence (DNA): TGTGCCAGCAGTTACTCGGGGGTTTTACCCTACGAGCAGTACTTC.

The chain combines TRBV18 with TRBJ2-7, with 9 bases identical to TRBD2. There are 14 residues in the CDR3. V trimming: 8 bases; J trimming: 4 bases; junction bases outside the gene matches: 9. Germline lookup yields CDR1 KGHSH and CDR2 LQKENI. The CDR3 DNA reads TGTGCCAGCGCCGCCGGAGCGGGAGGTTACGAGCAGTACTTC. Amino acids: CASAAGAGGYEQYF.

The rearrangement uses TRBV19 and TRBJ2-3; TRBD1 or TRBD2 may be the D gene (5 bases each). The V gene's germline CDR1 is LNHDA and CDR2 SQIVND (reference sequence). Deletions cut 7 bases from V and 0 bases from J, with 17 bases between. This CDR3 is 16 amino acids long. CDR3 sequence: CASTPWGMPSTDTQYF. In nucleotides, the CDR3 is TGTGCCAGTACTCCCTGGGGGATGCCTAGCACAGATACGCAGTATTTT.

This rearrangement joins TRBV5-8 to TRBJ2-1, with TRBD2 matching 7 bases. Germline CDR1 and CDR2: SGHTS and YDEGEE. J was trimmed by 3 bases and V by 7 bases; bases with no gene match: 7. This CDR3 spans 14 amino acids. The CDR3 loop reads CASSGRLNYNEQFF. The CDR3 bases are TGTGCCAGCTCCGGGAGGCTCAACTACAATGAGCAGTTCTTC.

This sequence joins TRBV6-6 and TRBJ2-1; 15 nucleotides line up with TRBD2. CDR3 length: 16 residues. Germline V gene data show CDR1 as MNHNY and CDR2 as SVGAGI (reference sequence). V shed 8 bases and J 8 bases; nucleotides not matched to a gene: 10. For the CDR3, the DNA is TGTGCCAGCGACGGGACTAGCGGGAGGACTCGGGATGAGCAGTTCTTC. Residues: CASDGTSGRTRDEQFF.

V and J are TRBV11-2 and TRBJ2-7; D is perhaps TRBD1 (6 bases). The germline V gene has CDR1 SGHAT and CDR2 FQNNGV. Between the trimmed V and J ends, which lost 8 bases and 3 bases, there was a span of 29 bases. This CDR3 has 18 amino acids. The CDR3 region is CASVRTRGDSAMNYEQYF. The CDR3 DNA sequence: TGTGCCAGCGTTCGAACCAGGGGAGACTCCGCAATGAACTACGAGCAGTACTTC.

The genes are TRBV13 and TRBJ2-2; 10 bases line up with TRBD2. The CDR3 extends over 16 amino acids. V was pared by 3 bases and J by 6 bases, with 7 bases of the junction left unmatched. Germline CDR1 is PRHDT and CDR2 is FYEKMQ (reference sequence). CDR3 bases: TGTGCCAGCAGCTTCTCAGCGGGAGGGCCGGCCGGGGAGCTGTTTTTT. It specifies CASSFSAGGPAGELFF.

This clone showed up just once. V and J are TRBV6-5 and TRBJ1-2; D remains ambiguous. V dropped 6 bases and J dropped 1 base, with 18 bases sitting between them. The CDR3 is 16 residues long. Germline V gene lookup returns CDR1 MNHEY and CDR2 SVGAGI. The CDR3 coding sequence is TGTGCCAGCAGCTACCAAATCCAGGATATTAACTATGGCTACACCTTC. Amino acid sequence: CASSYQIQDINYGYTF.

The chain is built from TRBV7-8 and TRBJ2-5; 8 nucleotides match TRBD1. Germline V CDR1 and CDR2: SGHVS, FQNEAQ. Unmatched junction bases numbered 6, after V lost 4 bases and J lost 5 bases. The CDR3 is 14 amino acids. CDR3 sequence: CASSSWTGLETQYF. The CDR3 DNA reads as TGTGCCAGCAGCTCCTGGACAGGGCTGGAGACCCAGTACTTC.

The chain employs TRBV5-1 and TRBJ2-1; 10 bases fit TRBD1. V dropped 4 bases and J dropped 8; count of bases not matched to a gene: 12. CDR1 is SGHRS and CDR2 is YFSETQ in the germline V gene. The CDR3 extends over 16 amino acids. The CDR3 sequence is CASSPMDWTGGDEQFF. In DNA form, the CDR3 reads TGCGCCAGCAGCCCGATGGACTGGACAGGGGGTGATGAGCAGTTCTTC.

The V call is TRBV2, the J call TRBJ2-7; 13 bases agree with TRBD2. The germline gives CDR1 SNHLY, CDR2 FYNNEI. The CDR3 length is 16 residues. V lost 6 bases to trimming and J lost 5 bases; unmatched junction nucleotides: 10. CDR3 in amino acids: CASRTGQLAGGNEQYF. For the CDR3, the DNA is TGTGCCAGCAGGACAGGCCAACTAGCGGGAGGGAACGAGCAGTACTTC.

The rearrangement links TRBV28 to TRBJ2-2, with TRBD2 matching over 8 bases. In germline, CDR1 is MDHEN, CDR2 SYDVKM. CDR3 size: 14 residues. Germline trimming cut 6 bases from V and 4 bases from J; bases unmatched to any gene: 4. The DNA for the CDR3 is TGTGCCAGCAGAAGCGGGAGCATCACCGGGGAGCTGTTTTTT. Amino acids: CASRSGSITGELFF. Full variable domain (missing parts from reference TRBV28 and TRBJ2-2): DVKVTQSSRYLVKRTGEKVFLECVQDMDHENMFWYRQDPGLGLRLIYFSYDVKMKEKGDIPEGYSVSREKKERFSLILESASTNQTSMYLCASRSGSITGELFFGEGSRLTVL.